These T cell receptor beta chains were read from a single sample in a study of OX40 agonist ivuxolimab in advanced cancers. Clones were sequenced by immunoSEQ multiplex PCR, and TCRdb holds only the in-frame ones, with some missing. The repertoire holds about 93,000 clones, with under 95% as singletons. The sample in question was CD4+ or CD8+ T cells sorted from blood, obtained in a trial of the OX40 agonist ivuxolimab. The receptors derive from an adult with an advanced solid tumor such as melanoma, head and neck, liver or kidney cancer. Both conserved end residues are part of each CDR3. A D gene is named only where the DNA matches it firmly. Expanded clones get a size class; other rows say once, few or many, or leave the size out.

- TRBJ2-3 - TRBV27 TGTGCCAGCAGTTGGCAGACTAGCACAGATACGCAGTATTTT CASSWQTSTDTQYF
TRBD1 TRBJ2-7 - TRBV2 TGTGCCAGCAGGGAGGAACAGGGGTTGTCCTACGAGCAGTACTTC CASREEQGLSYEQYF
TRBD2 TRBJ2-2 - TRBV5-8 TGTGCCAGCAGTAGAGTTGGGACTAGCGACACCGGGGAGCTGTTTTTT CASSRVGTSDTGELFF
- TRBJ1-4 - TRBV7-9 TGTGCCAGCAGCTTAAGCCGAGGGGCAACTAATGAAAAACTGTTTTTT CASSLSRGATNEKLFF
- TRBJ2-5 - TRBV13 TGTGCCAGCAGCTTAGGTCGGGGCCCAGAGACCCAGTACTTC CASSLGRGPETQYF
- TRBJ2-1 - TRBV2 TGTGCCAGCAGGACAGGTAGCTCCTACAATGAGCAGTTCTTC CASRTGSSYNEQFF
TRBD2 TRBJ2-1 once TRBV19 TGTGCCAGTGGGCCCGGGGGGGCTTCTGAGCAGTTCTTC CASGPGGASEQFF
TRBD1 TRBJ2-1 - TRBV10-1 TGCGCCAGCAGTGAACCGACAGGGGCATACAATGAGCAGTTCTTC CASSEPTGAYNEQFF
- TRBJ1-1 - TRBV27 TGTGCCAGCAGCGAAAAAGGGGGTAGGAACACTGAAGCTTTCTTT CASSEKGGRNTEAFF
TRBD2 TRBJ2-1 - TRBV27 TGTGCCAGCAGTGACGTTGGACTAGGGAATGAGCAGTTCTTC CASSDVGLGNEQFF
- TRBJ1-2 - TRBV9 TGTGCCAGCAGCCCGGGGGGGGGTGGCTACACCTTC CASSPGGGGYTF
- TRBJ1-1 - TRBV29-1 TGCAGCGCATCCACCGGAGGAGGGCTCGACACTGAAGCTTTCTTT CSASTGGGLDTEAFF
- TRBJ2-7 - TRBV6-5 TGTGCCAGCAGACCCGGGAAAGAGCAGTACTTC CASRPGKEQYF
- TRBJ2-2 medium-sized TRBV28 TGTGCCAGCAGCTCCCACCGGGGCGGCAACACCGGGGAGCTGTTTTTT CASSSHRGGNTGELFF
- TRBJ2-1 - TRBV6-1 TGTGCCAGCAGTGAAATCCTAGGAAAGACTAATGAGCAGTTCTTC CASSEILGKTNEQFF
- TRBJ1-2 - TRBV14 TGTGCCAGCAGCCAAAGCGTCAGGGGAAGTGGAGGCTACACCTTC CASSQSVRGSGGYTF
- TRBJ1-4 - TRBV5-8 TGTGCCAGCAGCTTGGAGAGGTCGAATGAAAAACTGTTTTTT CASSLERSNEKLFF
- TRBJ1-2 - TRBV12-5 TGTGCTAGTGGTTTGGGGACAGCCCTTTATGGCTACACCTTC CASGLGTALYGYTF
- TRBJ1-3 - TRBV21-1 TGTGCCAGCAGCAAAGCGCCTTCTAGGGCTGGAAACACCATATATTTT CASSKAPSRAGNTIYF
- TRBJ1-2 - TRBV5-4 TGTGCCTTTCAGGGAGCTAACTATGGCTACACCTTC CAFQGANYGYTF
- TRBJ2-1 - TRBV15 TGTGCCACCAGCAGAGGGGGGAGCTCCTACAATGAGCAGTTCTTC CATSRGGSSYNEQFF
- TRBJ2-5 - TRBV5-1 TGCGCCAGCACCCCCTGGGAGGTCCGCCAAGAGACCCAGTACTTC CASTPWEVRQETQYF
- TRBJ2-7 - TRBV6-1 TGTGCCAGCAGTGACACCCTCGACAGGCGCTACGAGCAGTACTTC CASSDTLDRRYEQYF
TRBD1 TRBJ2-7 - TRBV6-6 TGTGCCAGCAGTTACCGGACAGGGAACCTCTACGAGCAGTACTTC CASSYRTGNLYEQYF
- TRBJ2-2 - TRBV6-5 TGTGCCAGCGGAAATACGGCCGGGGAGCTGTTTTTT CASGNTAGELFF
TRBD2 TRBJ2-3 - TRBV14 TGTGCCAGCAGCCCCGGATTGGCGGGAGGTCTCACAGATACGCAGTATTTT CASSPGLAGGLTDTQYF
- TRBJ1-5 - TRBV6-5 TGTGCCAGCAGTATAGGGGCGCGTAATCAGCCCCAGCATTTT CASSIGARNQPQHF
- TRBJ2-7 - TRBV7-9 TGTGCCAGCAGCTCGGGGGGGACAGGCTACTACGAGCAGTACTTC CASSSGGTGYYEQYF
- TRBJ1-3 - TRBV4-1 TGCGCCAGCAGCCAAGAGTCGGGGGACACCATATATTTT CASSQESGDTIYF
- TRBJ2-5 - TRBV6-5 TGTGCCAGCAGTGTAGGGACCCAGTACTTC CASSVGTQYF
- TRBJ2-1 - TRBV10-1 TGCGCCAGCAGTGAGGAGTACAATGAGCAGTTCTTC CASSEEYNEQFF
TRBD1 TRBJ1-4 - TRBV29-1 TGCAGCGCCGGGACAGCGAACAATGAAAAACTGTTTTTT CSAGTANNEKLFF
TRBD2 TRBJ2-1 few TRBV5-1 TGCGCCAGCAGGATTAGACTAGCGGGAGGTAATAACAATGAGCAGTTCTTC CASRIRLAGGNNNEQFF
- TRBJ1-4 - TRBV4-1 TGCGCCAGCAGCCAAGACGGAGGAATCAAAAAACTGTTTTTT CASSQDGGIKKLFF
- TRBJ2-3 - TRBV9 TGTGCCAGCAGCGTAGAGAGGGGTGGAACTGCTTTCACAGATACGCAGTATTTT CASSVERGGTAFTDTQYF